Presented here are 7 T cell receptor beta chains from one specimen sequenced in a study of shared clonotypes between healthy human individuals. The method was immunoSEQ multiplex PCR; TCRdb's version includes in-frame clones alone and lacks a portion of them. This sample carries some 240,000 clones, 65% of them seen once, and the ten largest clones take approximately 12%. Specimen: memory CD4+ T cells sorted from blood. Subset here: CD45RA-negative fraction. These receptors all stem from a man aged 25-45 years in good health.

This chain connects TRBV6-6 to TRBJ1-3, with D possibly matching TRBD1 (6 bases). Trimming removed 6 bases from V and 2 bases from J, with 14 bases in between. This CDR3 is 15 amino acids long. In germline, CDR1 is MNHNY, CDR2 SVGAGI (reference sequence). CDR3 residues: CASSPIDRPGNTIYF. CDR3 DNA: TGTGCCAGCAGCCCGATTGACAGGCCTGGAAACACCATATATTTT.

In this sample, this clone turned up a few times. The chain recombines TRBV5-6 with TRBJ1-1; 7 bases match TRBD1. With V trimmed by 5 bases and J by 8 bases, 15 bases remained unmatched. The CDR3 is made up of 15 amino acids. The germline CDR1 and CDR2 sequences are SGHDT and YYEEEE. The DNA for the CDR3 is TGTGCCAGCAGACCTTTACGGACAGGCCGGAACGAAGCTTTCTTT. It specifies CASRPLRTGRNEAFF.

The V gene is TRBV7-2, the J gene TRBJ2-1, with TRBD2 matching over 11 bases. V lost 6 bases to trimming and J lost 8 bases; unmatched junction nucleotides: 15. CDR3 length: 17 amino acids. Germline CDR1 is SGHTA and CDR2 is FQGNSA. CDR3 sequence reads: CASRLGVTSGSIDEQFF. The CDR3, as DNA: TGTGCCAGCAGACTGGGGGTAACTAGCGGGAGTATCGATGAGCAGTTCTTC.

This clone was detected only a few times. The V gene is TRBV10-1, the J gene TRBJ1-2, with unresolved D. The CDR3 contains 17 residues. In germline, CDR1 is WNHNN, CDR2 SYGVQD (reference sequence). V was trimmed by 7 bases and J by 2 bases, leaving 23 bases between them. The CDR3 loop is CASTRADKTFQNYGYTF. The CDR3 bases are TGCGCCAGCACCCGAGCGGATAAAACCTTCCAAAACTATGGCTACACCTTC.

The chain has TRBV4-1 and TRBJ2-4; the D gene is possibly TRBD2 (6 bases). The CDR3 consists of 14 residues. Trimming removed 4 bases from V and 8 bases from J, with 15 bases in between. Per germline, CDR1 MGHRA and CDR2 YSYEKL. The CDR3 DNA reads as TGCGCCAGCAGCCCTGCCCCAAGGGAGGACATTCAGTACTTC. Encoded protein: CASSPAPREDIQYF.

V gene TRBV9 combines with J gene TRBJ2-5, with D perhaps TRBD1 or TRBD2 (5 bases each). Trimming stripped 5 bases from V and 5 bases from J, with 13 bases between. CDR1 and CDR2 from the germline V gene are SGDLS and YYNGEE. The CDR3 runs 13 residues. CDR3 DNA: TGTGCCAGCAGGGCCAGGGAGTCGGAGACCCAGTACTTC. Protein sequence: CASRARESETQYF.

V and J are TRBV6-1 and TRBJ1-4; no reliable D call. The V gene lost 2 bases and the J gene lost 7 bases, with 14 bases spanning the gap. Germline V gene sequence: CDR1 MNHNS, CDR2 SASEGT. This CDR3 is 15 amino acids long. CDR3 sequence reads: CASSELLEGSEKLFF. CDR3 bases: TGTGCCAGCAGTGAACTCCTTGAGGGTTCTGAAAAACTGTTTTTT.